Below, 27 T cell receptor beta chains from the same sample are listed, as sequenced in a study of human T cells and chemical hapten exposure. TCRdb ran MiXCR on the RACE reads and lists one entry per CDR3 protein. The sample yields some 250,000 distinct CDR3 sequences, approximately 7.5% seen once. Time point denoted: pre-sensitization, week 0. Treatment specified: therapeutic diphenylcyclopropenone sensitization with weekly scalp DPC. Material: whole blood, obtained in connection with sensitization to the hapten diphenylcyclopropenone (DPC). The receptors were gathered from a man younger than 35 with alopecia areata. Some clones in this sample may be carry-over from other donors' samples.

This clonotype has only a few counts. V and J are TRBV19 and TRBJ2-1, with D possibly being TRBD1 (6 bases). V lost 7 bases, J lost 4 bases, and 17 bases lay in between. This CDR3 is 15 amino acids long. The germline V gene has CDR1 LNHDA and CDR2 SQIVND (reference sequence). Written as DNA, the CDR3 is TGTGCCAGTAACAGGGAGATTTGGGGTTACAATGAGCAGTTCTTC. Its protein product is CASNREIWGYNEQFF.

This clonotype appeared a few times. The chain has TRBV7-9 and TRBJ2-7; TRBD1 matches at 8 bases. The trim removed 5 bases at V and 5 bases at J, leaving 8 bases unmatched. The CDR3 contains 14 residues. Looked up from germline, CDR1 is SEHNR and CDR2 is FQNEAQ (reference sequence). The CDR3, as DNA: TGTGCCAGCAGCGTAGGGACAGGTTTCGACGAGCAGTACGTC. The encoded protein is CASSVGTGFDEQYV.

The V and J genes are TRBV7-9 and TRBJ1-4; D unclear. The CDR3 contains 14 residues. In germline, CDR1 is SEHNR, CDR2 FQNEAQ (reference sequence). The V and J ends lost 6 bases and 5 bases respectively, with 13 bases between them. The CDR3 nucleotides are TGTGCCAGCAGTCTTCTCGCCCAAAATGAAAAACTGTTTTTT. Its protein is CASSLLAQNEKLFF. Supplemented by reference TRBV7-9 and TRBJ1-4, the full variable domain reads DTGVSQNPRHKITKRGQNVTFRCDPISEHNRLYWYRQTLGQGPEFLTYFQNEAQLEKSRLLSDRFSAERPKGSFSTLEIQRTEQGDSAMYLCASSLLAQNEKLFFGSGTQLSVL.

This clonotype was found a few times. Here the CDR3 DNA reads TGTGCCAGCAGCTTCCCGGCGGGGCTCGTTGGAGCAGATACGCAGTATTTT. Its protein is CASSFPAGLVGADTQYF. The rearrangement joins TRBV7-2 to TRBJ2-3; a possible D gene is TRBD2 (6 bases). Deletions cut 3 bases from V and 4 bases from J, with 20 bases between. Germline loops: CDR1 SGHTA, CDR2 FQGNSA. The CDR3 runs to 17 residues.

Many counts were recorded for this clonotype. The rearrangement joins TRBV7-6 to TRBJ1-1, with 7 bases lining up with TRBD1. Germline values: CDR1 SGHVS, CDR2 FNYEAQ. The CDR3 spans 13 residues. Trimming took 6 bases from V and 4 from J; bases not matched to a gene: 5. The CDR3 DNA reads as TGTGCCAGCAGTCAGGGGGTAGGCACTGAAGCTTTCTTT. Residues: CASSQGVGTEAFF.

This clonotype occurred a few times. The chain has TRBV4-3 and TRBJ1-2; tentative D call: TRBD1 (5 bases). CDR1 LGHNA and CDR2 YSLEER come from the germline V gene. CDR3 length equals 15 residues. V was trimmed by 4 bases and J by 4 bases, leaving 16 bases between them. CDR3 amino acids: CASSLGTALLYGYTF. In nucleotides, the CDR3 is TGCGCCAGCAGCCTAGGGACCGCTCTTCTCTATGGCTACACCTTC.

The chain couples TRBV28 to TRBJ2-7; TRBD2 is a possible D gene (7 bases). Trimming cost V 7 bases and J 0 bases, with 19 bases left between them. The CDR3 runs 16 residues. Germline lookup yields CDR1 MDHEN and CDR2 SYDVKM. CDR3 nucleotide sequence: TGTGCCAGCACTCTAGGGGGGGGTCAACTCTCCTACGAGCAGTACTTC. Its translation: CASTLGGGQLSYEQYF.

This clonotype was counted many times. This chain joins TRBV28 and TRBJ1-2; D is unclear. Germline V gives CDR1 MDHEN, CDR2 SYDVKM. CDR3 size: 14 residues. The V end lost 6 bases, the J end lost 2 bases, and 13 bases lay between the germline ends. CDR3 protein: CASRWGMVNYGYTF. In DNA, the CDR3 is TGTGCCAGCAGGTGGGGAATGGTAAACTATGGCTACACCTTC.

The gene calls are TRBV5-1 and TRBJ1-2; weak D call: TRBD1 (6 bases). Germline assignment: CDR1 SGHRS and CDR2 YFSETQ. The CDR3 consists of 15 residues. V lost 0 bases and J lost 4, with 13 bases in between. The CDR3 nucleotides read TGCGCCAGCAGCTTGGCCGGGACACAGATCTATGGCTACACCTTC. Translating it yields CASSLAGTQIYGYTF.

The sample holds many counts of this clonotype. The CDR3, as DNA: TGTGCCAGCAGCCCGCGACAGGGGCCGAAAAAGAACACTGAAGCTTTCTTT. Protein product: CASSPRQGPKKNTEAFF. The rearrangement uses TRBV9 and TRBJ1-1; 8 bases line up with TRBD1. The V gene's germline CDR1 is SGDLS and CDR2 YYNGEE. The V and J ends lost 4 bases and 1 base, in that order; junction bases with no gene match: 12. The CDR3 has 17 amino acids.

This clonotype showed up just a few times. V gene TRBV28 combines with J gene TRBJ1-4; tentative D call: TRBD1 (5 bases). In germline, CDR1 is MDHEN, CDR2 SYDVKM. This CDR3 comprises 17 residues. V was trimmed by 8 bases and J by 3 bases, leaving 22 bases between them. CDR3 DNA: TGTGCCAGCCGAACCGACGGGGGAGTTGAAGCTAATGAAAAACTGTTTTTT. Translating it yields CASRTDGGVEANEKLFF.

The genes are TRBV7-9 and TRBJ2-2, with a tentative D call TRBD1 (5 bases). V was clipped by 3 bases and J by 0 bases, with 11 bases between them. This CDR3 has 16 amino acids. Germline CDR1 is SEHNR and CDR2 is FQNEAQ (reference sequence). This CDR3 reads CASSFLDRSNTGELFF. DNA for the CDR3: TGTGCCAGCAGCTTTTTAGACAGATCGAACACCGGGGAGCTGTTTTTT.

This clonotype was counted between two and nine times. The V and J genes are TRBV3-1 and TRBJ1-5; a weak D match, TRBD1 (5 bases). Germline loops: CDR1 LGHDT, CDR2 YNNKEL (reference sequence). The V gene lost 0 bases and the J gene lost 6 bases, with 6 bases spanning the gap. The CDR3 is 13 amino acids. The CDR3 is CASSQDRVQPQHF. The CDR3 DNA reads TGTGCCAGCAGCCAAGACAGGGTTCAGCCCCAGCATTTT. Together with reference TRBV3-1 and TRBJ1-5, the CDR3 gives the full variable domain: DTAVSQTPKYLVTQMGNDKSIKCEQNLGHDTMYWYKQDSKKFLKIMFSYNNKELIINETVPNRFSPKSPDKAHLNLHINSLELGDSAVYFCASSQDRVQPQHFGDGTRLSIL.

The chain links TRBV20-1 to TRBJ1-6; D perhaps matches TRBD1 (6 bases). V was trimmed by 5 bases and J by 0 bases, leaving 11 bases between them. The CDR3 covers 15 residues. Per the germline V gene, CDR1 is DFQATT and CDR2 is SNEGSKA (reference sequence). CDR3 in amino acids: CSARTAGSYNSPLHF. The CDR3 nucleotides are TGCAGTGCTCGGACAGCCGGCTCCTATAATTCACCCCTCCACTTT.

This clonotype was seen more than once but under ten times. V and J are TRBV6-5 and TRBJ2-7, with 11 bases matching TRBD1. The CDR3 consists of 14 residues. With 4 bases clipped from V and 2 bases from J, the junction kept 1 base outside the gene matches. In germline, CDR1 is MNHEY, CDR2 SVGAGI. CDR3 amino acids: CASSWDRGAYEQYF. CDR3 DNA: TGTGCCAGCAGTTGGGACAGGGGGGCCTACGAGCAGTACTTC.

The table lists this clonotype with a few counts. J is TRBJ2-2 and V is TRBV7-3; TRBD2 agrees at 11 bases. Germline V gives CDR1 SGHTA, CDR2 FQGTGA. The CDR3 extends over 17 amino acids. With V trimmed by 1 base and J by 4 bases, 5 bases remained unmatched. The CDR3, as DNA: TGTGCCAGCAGCTTAATAATGGGGACTAGCGGCACCGGGGAGCTGTTTTTT. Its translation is CASSLIMGTSGTGELFF. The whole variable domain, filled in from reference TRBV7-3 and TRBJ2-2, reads GAGVSQTPSNKVTEKGKYVELRCDPISGHTALYWYRQSLGQGPEFLIYFQGTGAADDSGLPNDRFFAVRPEGSVSTLKIQRTERGDSAVYLCASSLIMGTSGTGELFFGEGSRLTVL.

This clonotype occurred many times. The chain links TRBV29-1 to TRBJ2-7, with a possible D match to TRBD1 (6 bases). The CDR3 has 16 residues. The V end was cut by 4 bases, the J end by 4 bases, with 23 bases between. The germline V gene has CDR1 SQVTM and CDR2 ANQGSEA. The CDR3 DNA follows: TGCAGCGTTGTGGGGACATCGGGGCCCGGGGCTTACGAGCAGTACTTC. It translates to CSVVGTSGPGAYEQYF.

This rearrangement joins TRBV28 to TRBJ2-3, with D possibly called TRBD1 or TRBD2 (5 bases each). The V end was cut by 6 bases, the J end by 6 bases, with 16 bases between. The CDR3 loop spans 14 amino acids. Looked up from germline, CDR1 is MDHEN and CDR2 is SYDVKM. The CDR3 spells CASRGVLPADTQYF. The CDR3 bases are TGTGCCAGCAGGGGGGTTCTACCGGCCGATACGCAGTATTTT.

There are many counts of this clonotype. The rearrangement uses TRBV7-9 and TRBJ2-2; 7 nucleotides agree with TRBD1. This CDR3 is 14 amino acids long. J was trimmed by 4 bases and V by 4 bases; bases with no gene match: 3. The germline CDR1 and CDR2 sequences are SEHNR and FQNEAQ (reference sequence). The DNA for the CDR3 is TGTGCCAGCAGCTCACACAGGGGCACCGGGGAGCTGTTTTTT. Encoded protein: CASSSHRGTGELFF.

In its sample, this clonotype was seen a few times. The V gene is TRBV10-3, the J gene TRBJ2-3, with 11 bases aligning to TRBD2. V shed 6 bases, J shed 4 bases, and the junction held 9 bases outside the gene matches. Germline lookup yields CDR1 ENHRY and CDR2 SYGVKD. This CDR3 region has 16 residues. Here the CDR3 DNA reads TGTGCCATCAGGACGATATATAGCGGGGGGGCAGATACGCAGTATTTT. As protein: CAIRTIYSGGADTQYF.

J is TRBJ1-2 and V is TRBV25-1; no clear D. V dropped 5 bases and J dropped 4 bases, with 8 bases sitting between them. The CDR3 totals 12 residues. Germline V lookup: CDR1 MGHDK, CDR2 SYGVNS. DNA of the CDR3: TGTGCCAGCAGTCTAATGGGCTATGGCTACACCTTC. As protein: CASSLMGYGYTF.

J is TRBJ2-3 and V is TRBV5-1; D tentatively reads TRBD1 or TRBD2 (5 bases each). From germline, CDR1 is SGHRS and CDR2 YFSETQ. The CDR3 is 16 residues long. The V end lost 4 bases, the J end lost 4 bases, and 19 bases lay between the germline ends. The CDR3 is CASSPRRPRGADTQYF. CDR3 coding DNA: TGCGCCAGCAGCCCGCGCCGCCCCCGAGGGGCAGATACGCAGTATTTT.

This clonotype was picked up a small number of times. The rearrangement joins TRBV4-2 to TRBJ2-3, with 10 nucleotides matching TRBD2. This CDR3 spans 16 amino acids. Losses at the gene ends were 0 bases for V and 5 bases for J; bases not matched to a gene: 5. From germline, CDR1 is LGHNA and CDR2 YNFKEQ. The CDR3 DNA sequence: TGTGCCAGCAGCCAAGAAAAACTAGCGGGGATAGATACGCAGTATTTT. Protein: CASSQEKLAGIDTQYF.

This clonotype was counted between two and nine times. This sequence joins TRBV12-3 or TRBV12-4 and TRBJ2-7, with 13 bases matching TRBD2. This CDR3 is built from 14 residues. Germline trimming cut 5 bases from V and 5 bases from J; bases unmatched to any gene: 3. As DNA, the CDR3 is TGTGCCAGCAGTCCCGGGACTAGCGGGGACGAGCAGTACGTC. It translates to CASSPGTSGDEQYV.

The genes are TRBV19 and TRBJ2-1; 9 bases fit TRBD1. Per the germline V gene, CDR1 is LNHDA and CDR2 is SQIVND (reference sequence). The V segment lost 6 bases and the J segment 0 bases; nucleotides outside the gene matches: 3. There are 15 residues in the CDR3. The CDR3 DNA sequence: TGTGCCAGTAGGGGACAGGGAGCCTCCTACAATGAGCAGTTCTTC. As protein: CASRGQGASYNEQFF.

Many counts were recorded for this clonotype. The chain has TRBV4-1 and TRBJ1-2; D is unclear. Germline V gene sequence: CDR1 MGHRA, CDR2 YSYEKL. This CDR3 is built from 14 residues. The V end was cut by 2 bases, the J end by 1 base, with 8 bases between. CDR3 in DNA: TGCGCCAGCAGCCAACTCGTGTTTAACTATGGCTACACCTTC. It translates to CASSQLVFNYGYTF.

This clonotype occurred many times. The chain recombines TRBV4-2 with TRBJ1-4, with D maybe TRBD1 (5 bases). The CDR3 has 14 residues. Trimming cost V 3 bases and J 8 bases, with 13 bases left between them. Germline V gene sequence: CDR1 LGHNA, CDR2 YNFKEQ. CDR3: CASSHQGFGEKLFF. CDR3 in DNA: TGTGCCAGCAGCCATCAGGGTTTCGGCGAAAAACTGTTTTTT.